The 18 T cell receptor beta chains below were found in one sample sequenced in a study of cytomegalovirus exposure and HLA in healthy donors. The study ran its PCR with 60 Vbeta and 13 Jbeta primers. Measured with immunoSEQ multiplex PCR; TCRdb has only the in-frame clones, and not every one. Altogether around 120,000 clones are present, approximately 61% being singletons, with the ten largest covering around 1.6%. The sequenced material came from PBMCs. The source of these receptors is a man aged 30 to 45 in good health and CMV-seropositive.

CDR3 bases: TGTGCCAGCAGCAGACAGGGAGGTACTGAAGCTTTCTTT. Its translation is CASSRQGGTEAFF. The chain couples TRBV9 to TRBJ1-1, with 7 bases lining up with TRBD1. From germline, CDR1 is SGDLS and CDR2 YYNGEE. V shed 4 bases, J shed 5 bases, and the junction held 5 bases outside the gene matches. This CDR3 is built from 13 residues.

This clone was observed a handful of times. CDR3 nucleotide sequence: TGTGCCAGCAGTTATGACAGACCCTATGGCTACACCTTC. Protein product: CASSYDRPYGYTF. The chain employs TRBV6-5 and TRBJ1-2; tentative D call: TRBD1 (5 bases). The germline V gene encodes CDR1 MNHEY and CDR2 SVGAGI. Trimming left V 3 bases short and J 4 bases short, with 9 bases between. The CDR3 contains 13 residues.

The V gene is TRBV5-5, the J gene TRBJ1-2, with 7 bases fitting TRBD1. Germline CDR1 reads SGHKS; CDR2 reads YYEKEE (reference sequence). The CDR3 totals 19 residues. The V and J ends lost 1 base and 2 bases, in that order; junction bases with no gene match: 17. As DNA, the CDR3 is TGTGCCAGCAGCTTGCCCCTCATACAGAGGGGGCTAATAAACTATGGCTACACCTTC. It yields the protein CASSLPLIQRGLINYGYTF.

This chain connects TRBV28 to TRBJ2-5; 8 bases align to TRBD1. V lost 6 bases to trimming and J lost 4 bases; unmatched junction nucleotides: 7. The CDR3 spans 14 residues. Germline V CDR1 and CDR2: MDHEN, SYDVKM. CDR3 loop: CASSRHRGRETQYF. In DNA form, the CDR3 reads TGTGCCAGCAGCCGGCACAGGGGGAGAGAGACCCAGTACTTC.

J is TRBJ2-5 and V is TRBV5-1; 11 nucleotides align to TRBD1. The DNA end favors TRBJ2-7, so the J call may be wrong. The CDR3 spans 14 residues. Per germline, CDR1 SGHRS and CDR2 YFSETQ. CDR3 in DNA: TGCGCCAGCAAAGGACAGGGGGCGAGCCACGAGCAGTACTTC. Protein: CASKGQGASHEQYF.

The CDR3 nucleotides read TGTGCCAGCAGCGCTTTACTACTAAGGACAGGGGGCAAAGATACGCAGTATTTT. The encoded protein is CASSALLLRTGGKDTQYF. The V gene is TRBV9, the J gene TRBJ2-3; the match to TRBD1 covers 11 bases. The V and J ends lost 3 bases and 5 bases, in that order; junction bases with no gene match: 14. This CDR3 comprises 18 residues. The germline V gene has CDR1 SGDLS and CDR2 YYNGEE. The variable domain in full, completed from reference TRBV9 and TRBJ2-3, reads DSGVTQTPKHLITATGQRVTLRCSPRSGDLSVYWYQQSLDQGLQFLIQYYNGEERAKGNILERFSAQQFPDLHSELNLSSLELGDSALYFCASSALLLRTGGKDTQYFGPGTRLTVL.

This rearrangement joins TRBV13 to TRBJ1-2, with D possibly TRBD1 on 5 matching bases. CDR3 length: 14 amino acids. V was shortened by 2 bases and J by 2 bases, with 9 bases between the two germline ends. Germline-derived CDR1 and CDR2 are PRHDT and FYEKMQ (reference sequence). The CDR3 reads CASSLSRGNYGYTF. The DNA of the CDR3 is TGTGCCAGCAGCTTAAGTAGGGGCAACTATGGCTACACCTTC.

CDR3 DNA sequence: TGTGCCAGCAGCGTAGGCGGCTCCGTCGGGACTGAAGCTTTCTTT. It yields the protein CASSVGGSVGTEAFF. The chain joins TRBV9 to TRBJ1-1, with D unclear. The germline V and J ends were trimmed by 0 bases and 5 bases, with 14 bases remaining between them. The CDR3 consists of 15 residues. CDR1 is SGDLS, CDR2 YYNGEE, per germline. The full variable domain, completed using reference TRBV9 and TRBJ1-1, is DSGVTQTPKHLITATGQRVTLRCSPRSGDLSVYWYQQSLDQGLQFLIQYYNGEERAKGNILERFSAQQFPDLHSELNLSSLELGDSALYFCASSVGGSVGTEAFFGQGTRLTVV.

V gene TRBV7-2 combines with J gene TRBJ1-2; D perhaps matches TRBD1 (6 bases). The V and J ends lost 4 bases and 3 bases respectively, with 12 bases between them. This CDR3 contains 14 residues. From germline, CDR1 is SGHTA and CDR2 FQGNSA. The CDR3, as DNA: TGTGCCAGCAGCTATAACAGGGACGACTATGGCTACACCTTC. Amino acids: CASSYNRDDYGYTF.

The V call is TRBV19, the J call TRBJ1-2, with 9 positions matching TRBD1. From germline, CDR1 is LNHDA and CDR2 SQIVND (reference sequence). Unmatched junction bases numbered 11, after V lost 7 bases and J lost 8 bases. The CDR3 is made up of 14 amino acids. In DNA form, the CDR3 reads TGTGCCAGTACCACCCGGACAGGGGTCTTCGGCTACACCTTC. It codes for CASTTRTGVFGYTF.

Only one count was recorded for this clone. The V gene is TRBV18, the J gene TRBJ1-3; no clear D gene. This CDR3 is built from 16 residues. The germline gives CDR1 KGHSH, CDR2 LQKENI. V gave up 3 bases and J gave up 4 bases, with 16 bases separating them. CDR3 bases: TGTGCCAGCTCACCTCAGATGCCTAGAGGAGGAAACACCATATATTTT. Amino acids: CASSPQMPRGGNTIYF.

The chain couples TRBV11-2 to TRBJ2-1, with 14 bases aligning to TRBD2. The V and J ends lost 1 base and 8 bases, in that order; junction bases with no gene match: 7. Germline CDR1 SGHAT, CDR2 FQNNGV. The CDR3 runs 17 residues. CDR3 loop: CASSLVGTSGSKDEQFF. Written as DNA, the CDR3 is TGTGCCAGCAGCTTAGTGGGGACTAGCGGGAGTAAAGATGAGCAGTTCTTC.

This clone was observed a handful of times. Sequence at one end of the junction differs from germline and may be a read error. The chain recombines TRBV12-5 with TRBJ2-7; TRBD1 aligns across 12 bases. The CDR3 is 12 residues long. CDR1 and CDR2 from the germline V gene are LGHNT and FRNRAP. The CDR3 is CLTGQGAREQYF. The DNA for the CDR3 is TGCCTAACGGGACAGGGGGCTCGCGAGCAGTACTTC.

V and J are TRBV11-2 and TRBJ1-3; D may be TRBD1 (5 bases). Germline V gives CDR1 SGHAT, CDR2 FQNNGV. There are 18 residues in the CDR3. V was pared by 0 bases and J by 5 bases, with 20 bases between. The CDR3 spells CASSLDILPQGVRNTIYF. The CDR3 DNA reads as TGTGCCAGCAGCTTAGACATCCTCCCGCAGGGCGTTAGAAACACCATATATTTT.

The chain couples TRBV7-9 to TRBJ2-3, with D hard to call. Germline CDR1 and CDR2: SEHNR and FQNEAQ (reference sequence). V shed 0 bases and J shed 0 bases, with 10 bases lying between them. This CDR3 contains 16 residues. As DNA, the CDR3 is TGTGCCAGCAGCTTAGCACTCTTCCGAAGCACAGATACGCAGTATTTT. It yields the protein CASSLALFRSTDTQYF.

This chain uses TRBV5-8 with TRBJ2-1, with a possible D match to TRBD2 (8 bases). CDR1 and CDR2 from the germline V gene are SGHTS and YDEGEE. The CDR3 loop spans 16 amino acids. Deletions cut 0 bases from V and 4 bases from J, with 14 bases between. CDR3 sequence reads: CASSLARGTSYNEQFF. As DNA, the CDR3 is TGTGCCAGCAGCTTGGCCAGGGGGACTAGTTACAATGAGCAGTTCTTC.

The chain employs TRBV7-2 and TRBJ1-5; 8 nucleotides agree with TRBD1. CDR3 size: 16 residues. V was clipped by 4 bases and J by 6 bases; unmatched bases: 11. The germline CDR1 and CDR2 sequences are SGHTA and FQGNSA. The DNA for the CDR3 is TGTGCCAGCAGCTACACAGGGGGAGATTATGGTCAGCCCCAGCATTTT. This encodes CASSYTGGDYGQPQHF.

This sequence joins TRBV4-2 and TRBJ2-7, with 8 bases aligning to TRBD2. Per the germline V gene, CDR1 is LGHNA and CDR2 is YNFKEQ. The J segment lost 5 bases and the V segment lost 4 bases, leaving 13 bases of the junction unmatched. The CDR3 is 16 residues long. The CDR3 region has the DNA TGTGCCAGCAGCCTCTCACCGGGAGGGGCTGACCACGAGCAGTACTTC. It is translated as CASSLSPGGADHEQYF.